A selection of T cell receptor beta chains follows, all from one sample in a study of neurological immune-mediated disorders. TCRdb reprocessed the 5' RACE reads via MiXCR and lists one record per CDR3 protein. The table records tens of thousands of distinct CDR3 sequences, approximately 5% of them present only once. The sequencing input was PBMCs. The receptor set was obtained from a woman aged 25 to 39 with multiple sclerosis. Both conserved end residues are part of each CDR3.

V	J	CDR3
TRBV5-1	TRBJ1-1	CASSIQGGSVTEAFF
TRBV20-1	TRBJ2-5	CSARRWGETQYF
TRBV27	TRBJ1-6	CASMGWGGGGNSPLHF
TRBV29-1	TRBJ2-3	CSVDASGRRWSNTDTQYF
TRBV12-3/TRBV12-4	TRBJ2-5	CASRRGVAETQYF
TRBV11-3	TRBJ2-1	CASSLGGGYMYEQFF
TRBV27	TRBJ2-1	CASSLTGDSYNEQFF
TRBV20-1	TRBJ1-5	CSAKIEYSNQPQHF
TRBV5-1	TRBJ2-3	CASSSSGTSGRGDTQYF
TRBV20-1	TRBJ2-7	CSASASGSFYEQYF
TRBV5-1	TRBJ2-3	CASSSPSSGVASDTQYF
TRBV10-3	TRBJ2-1	CAISVVSPGTPNEQFF
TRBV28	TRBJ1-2	CASLTYRGGYTF
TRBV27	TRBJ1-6	CASRGNSPLHF
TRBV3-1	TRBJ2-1	CASSQAPMEINEQFF
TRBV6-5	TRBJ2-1	CASRDPAGNEQFF
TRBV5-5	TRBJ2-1	CASSRGSGALRNEQFF
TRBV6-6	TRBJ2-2	CATPRRGATGELFF
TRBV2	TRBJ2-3	CASSPLEGQFTDTQYF